Listed below are T cell receptor beta chains from one sample, sequenced in a study of OX40 agonist ivuxolimab in advanced cancers. Generated by immunoSEQ multiplex PCR, the TCRdb table keeps only in-frame clones and is missing some. The sample carries 40,000 to 50,000 clones, roughly 88% recorded once. This specimen was CD4+ or CD8+ T cells sorted from blood, taken in a trial of the OX40 agonist ivuxolimab. The origin of the receptors is an adult with an advanced solid tumor such as melanoma, head and neck, liver or kidney cancer. Each CDR3 is given with its conserved first and last residue. Fields, in order: D gene, V gene, J gene, clone size, CDR3 protein, CDR3 DNA. A D gene is named only where the DNA matches it firmly. Part of the rows lack a size; the others show once, few, many or a class for expanded clones.

TRBD1	TRBV7-2	TRBJ2-7	.	CASSLVPMRQGVEQYF	TGTGCCAGCAGCTTAGTCCCAATGCGACAGGGTGTCGAGCAGTACTTC
TRBD2	TRBV27	TRBJ2-3	.	CASSLSGGWDTQYF	TGTGCCAGCAGTCTCAGCGGGGGATGGGATACGCAGTATTTT
.	TRBV28	TRBJ2-3	once	CASSLGAGSTDTQYF	TGTGCCAGCAGTTTAGGAGCGGGCAGCACAGATACGCAGTATTTT
.	TRBV7-2	TRBJ2-1	once	CASGGRTNNEQFF	TGTGCCAGCGGCGGCCGGACCAACAATGAGCAGTTCTTC
.	TRBV9	TRBJ1-1	.	CASSIGPNMNTEAFF	TGTGCCAGCAGCATCGGACCGAATATGAACACTGAAGCTTTCTTT
.	TRBV28	TRBJ1-2	few	CASMLTNYGYTF	TGTGCCAGCATGTTGACTAACTATGGCTACACCTTC
.	TRBV7-2	TRBJ1-3	.	CASSSGTTTGNTIYF	TGTGCCAGCAGTTCCGGGACGACAACGGGAAACACCATATATTTT
.	TRBV27	TRBJ2-1	.	CASSLGDNYNEQFF	TGTGCCAGCAGTTTAGGGGACAACTACAATGAGCAGTTCTTC
TRBD1	TRBV7-3	TRBJ2-3	.	CASSRQGQGTDTQYF	TGTGCCAGCAGCCGACAGGGCCAGGGCACAGATACGCAGTATTTT
TRBD2	TRBV7-3	TRBJ2-3	.	CASSPRTSGSPTDTQYF	TGTGCCAGCAGCCCCCGGACTAGCGGGAGCCCAACAGATACGCAGTATTTT
TRBD2	TRBV7-2	TRBJ2-7	once	CASSFSGGSYEQYF	TGTGCCAGCAGCTTCTCCGGGGGGTCCTACGAGCAGTACTTC
TRBD1	TRBV7-6	TRBJ2-7	.	CASSASGTGDYEQYF	TGTGCCAGCAGCGCCTCTGGGACAGGGGACTACGAGCAGTACTTC
TRBD2	TRBV5-6	TRBJ2-1	.	CASSSFLVGLAVNEQFF	TGTGCCAGCAGCTCCTTTCTGGTGGGACTAGCGGTTAATGAGCAGTTCTTC
.	TRBV13	TRBJ2-7	.	CASSLGHEQYF	TGTGCCAGCAGCTTAGGCCACGAGCAGTACTTC
TRBD2	TRBV19	TRBJ2-3	.	CASSHGTSGADTQYF	TGTGCCAGTAGCCATGGGACTAGCGGGGCAGATACGCAGTATTTT
.	TRBV7-9	TRBJ1-1	.	CAGSTGLGAFF	TGTGCCGGCTCAACAGGGCTGGGGGCTTTCTTT
.	TRBV4-1	TRBJ1-1	.	CASSDDKGGTEAFF	TGCGCCAGCAGCGACGACAAGGGGGGGACTGAAGCTTTCTTT
TRBD2	TRBV10-2	TRBJ2-2	.	CASRLAGANTGELFF	TGCGCCAGCAGGCTAGCGGGAGCAAACACCGGGGAGCTGTTTTTT
.	TRBV5-1	TRBJ1-4	.	CASSLGTGEKLFF	TGCGCCAGCAGCTTGGGGACGGGCGAAAAACTGTTTTTT
.	TRBV27	TRBJ2-1	.	CASSLLASGNEQFF	TGTGCCAGCAGTTTACTAGCGTCAGGGAATGAGCAGTTCTTC
.	TRBV5-4	TRBJ2-3	.	CASSYTDTQYF	TGTGCCAGCAGCTACACAGATACGCAGTATTTT
.	TRBV29-1	TRBJ2-2	.	CSVFTGTGELFF	TGCAGCGTTTTCACGGGCACCGGGGAGCTGTTTTTT
.	TRBV6-1	TRBJ1-4	.	CASMGPGRLFF	TGTGCCAGCATGGGTCCGGGGCGACTGTTTTTT
.	TRBV29-1	TRBJ1-1	few	CSVERQYGFTEAFF	TGCAGCGTTGAACGACAGTATGGGTTCACTGAAGCTTTCTTT
.	TRBV15	TRBJ2-1	.	CATSRAQNRYNEQFF	TGTGCCACCAGCAGAGCTCAAAACCGATACAATGAGCAGTTCTTC
TRBD1	TRBV27	TRBJ1-6	few	CASSLGQDYNSPLHF	TGTGCCAGCAGTTTAGGACAGGATTATAATTCACCCCTCCACTTT
.	TRBV5-1	TRBJ2-7	.	CASSLRQSGGGYEQYF	TGCGCCAGCAGCCTCAGACAGTCCGGGGGCGGCTACGAGCAGTACTTC
.	TRBV9	TRBJ2-5	.	CASGTSETQYF	TGTGCCAGCGGGACATCTGAGACCCAGTACTTC
TRBD1	TRBV2	TRBJ1-5	.	CASSEGEQGTNQPQHF	TGTGCCAGCAGCGAAGGGGAACAGGGGACCAATCAGCCCCAGCATTTT
.	TRBV5-4	TRBJ2-5	.	CASSSTSGDIETQYF	TGTGCCAGCAGCTCGACAAGCGGAGACATAGAGACCCAGTACTTC
TRBD2	TRBV12-5	TRBJ2-1	.	CANGQPSGREQFF	TGTGCTAATGGCCAACCTAGCGGGCGAGAGCAGTTCTTC
TRBD1	TRBV12-5	TRBJ2-5	once	CASGYGTGGAEETQYF	TGTGCTAGTGGCTACGGGACAGGGGGCGCGGAGGAGACCCAGTACTTC
.	TRBV9	TRBJ2-1	.	CASSAREHEDNEQFF	TGTGCCAGCAGCGCGCGGGAACACGAGGACAATGAGCAGTTCTTC
TRBD1	TRBV9	TRBJ2-3	.	CASSVAGRGYDVGPPSTDTQYF	TGTGCCAGCAGCGTAGCAGGCAGGGGGTACGATGTTGGCCCGCCTAGCACAGATACGCAGTATTTT
.	TRBV7-9	TRBJ2-7	.	CASSYHWQGTYEQYF	TGTGCCAGCTCATATCACTGGCAGGGAACCTACGAGCAGTACTTC
.	TRBV5-4	TRBJ2-3	.	CASSLPLDTQYF	TGTGCCAGCAGCTTGCCACTAGATACGCAGTATTTT
.	TRBV19	TRBJ1-5	once	CASSTEDQPQHF	TGTGCCAGTAGTACGGAGGATCAGCCCCAGCATTTT
.	TRBV9	TRBJ1-1	.	CASSVEARVNTEAFF	TGTGCCAGCAGCGTAGAAGCCAGGGTGAACACTGAAGCTTTCTTT
.	TRBV6-5	TRBJ1-5	.	CASSRDRRDQPQHF	TGTGCCAGCAGTCGGGACCGAAGGGATCAGCCCCAGCATTTT
.	TRBV5-6	TRBJ2-1	once	CASSPDRYSYNEQFF	TGTGCCAGCAGCCCGGACAGATACTCCTACAATGAGCAGTTCTTC
TRBD1	TRBV9	TRBJ2-3	few	CASSPPGTGSTDTQYF	TGTGCCAGCAGCCCGCCCGGGACAGGGTCCACAGATACGCAGTATTTT
TRBD1	TRBV19	TRBJ1-1	.	CASSIMTGEGTEAFF	TGTGCCAGTAGTATCATGACAGGGGAGGGCACTGAAGCTTTCTTT
.	TRBV5-1	TRBJ2-2	.	CASSLDPPRGGSTGELFF	TGCGCCAGCAGCTTGGACCCTCCGAGGGGCGGTAGCACCGGGGAGCTGTTTTTT
.	TRBV29-1	TRBJ1-2	.	CSVFSPGYGYTF	TGCAGCGTATTCTCGCCAGGCTATGGCTACACCTTC
.	TRBV2	TRBJ2-5	.	CASRTGRGAQYF	TGTGCCAGCAGAACCGGTCGAGGGGCCCAGTACTTC
.	TRBV4-1	TRBJ1-5	.	CASSPGGPSQPQHF	TGCGCCAGCAGCCCCGGGGGGCCAAGTCAGCCCCAGCATTTT